This TCR beta chain was profiled in a study of shared clonotypes between healthy human individuals. Study-wide points: Clonotypes not shared had lower generation probabilities than those common to all four donors. Tissues were not sampled, only blood, and their repertoires likely differ.

This table comes from immunoSEQ multiplex PCR, and its TCRdb copy is limited to in-frame clones, with some not included. This sample has over 850,000 clones; around three quarters occur once, and the top ten carry around 0.47%. Trimming cost V 6 bases and J 2 bases, with 11 bases left between them. This CDR3 spans 13 amino acids. Germline V gives CDR1 MDHEN, CDR2 SYDVKM. This clone was counted a single time. Its target is not known. The sample comprised memory CD4+ T cells from PBMCs. The subset denotes: CD45RA-negative fraction. The chain is built from TRBV28 and TRBJ2-7, with a tentative D call TRBD2 (5 bases). The origin of this receptor is a man aged 18 to 35 in good health. Some clones in this sample may be carry-over from other donors' samples. The CDR3 bases are TGTGCCAGCAGACGAAGCGGAACCTACGAGCAGTACTTC. Protein sequence: CASRRSGTYEQYF.